One sample yielded the 20 T cell receptor beta chains listed below, sequenced in a study of T-cell reconstitution after alpha-beta-depleted transplantation in children. Notes on the study in general: At one year after transplant, newly produced T cells mostly accounted for T-cell counts and diversity.

No antigen has been assigned to these receptors. The TCRbeta library incorporated unique molecular identifiers. TCRdb re-called the PCR reads with MiXCR, one entry per CDR3 protein. The data hold around 300,000 distinct CDR3 sequences, with around 7.1% observed a single time. The material was peripheral blood, obtained 360 days after TCRalphabeta/CD19-depleted stem cell transplant. Every receptor here comes from a female patient between 2 and 15 years old who had a stem cell transplant for Fanconi anemia, so the T cells may come from the graft donor.

This clonotype was detected ten times or more. CDR3 nucleotides: TGCAGTGCTAGGCGACAGGGCACAGATACGCAGTATTTT. It encodes CSARRQGTDTQYF. V and J are TRBV20-1 and TRBJ2-3, with TRBD1 as a possible D gene (6 bases). The CDR3 consists of 13 residues. Trimming stripped 3 bases from V and 1 base from J, with 8 bases between. Germline assignment: CDR1 DFQATT and CDR2 SNEGSKA (reference sequence).

This clonotype showed up just a few times. The rearrangement joins TRBV6-1 to TRBJ2-5; TRBD1 might be the D (6 bases). This CDR3 is built from 15 residues. The germline gives CDR1 MNHNS, CDR2 SASEGT. V was cut by 4 bases and J by 0 bases, with 12 bases left in between. The CDR3 sequence is CASSVQPGDQETQYF. For the CDR3, the DNA is TGTGCCAGCAGTGTACAACCAGGGGACCAAGAGACCCAGTACTTC.

This clonotype appeared a few times. The chain is built from TRBV7-6 and TRBJ1-4; 8 nucleotides agree with TRBD1. CDR1 and CDR2 from the germline V gene are SGHVS and FNYEAQ. The CDR3 has 15 residues. Germline trimming cut 5 bases from V and 7 bases from J; bases unmatched to any gene: 9. CDR3 residues: CASSTQTGAFEKLFF. For the CDR3, the DNA is TGTGCCAGCAGCACCCAGACAGGGGCTTTTGAAAAACTGTTTTTT.

The chain uses TRBV11-2 and TRBJ1-2; TRBD1 is a possible D gene (5 bases). The CDR3 loop spans 14 amino acids. Trimming left V 0 bases short and J 5 bases short, with 10 bases between. From germline, CDR1 is SGHAT and CDR2 FQNNGV. The CDR3, as DNA: TGTGCCAGCAGCTTAGATATTGGGGGTTATGGCTACACCTTC. Translation gives CASSLDIGGYGYTF.

This clonotype was detected ten times or more. The chain employs TRBV6-5 and TRBJ2-7, with TRBD1 identical over 9 bases. The trim removed 4 bases at V and 2 bases at J, leaving 6 bases unmatched. Germline CDR1 MNHEY, CDR2 SVGAGI. The CDR3 spans 15 residues. The CDR3 spells CASSSRDRVAYEQYF. The CDR3 DNA reads TGTGCCAGCAGTTCCCGGGACAGGGTGGCCTACGAGCAGTACTTC.

The sample holds many counts of this clonotype. The chain joins TRBV7-9 to TRBJ2-3; perhaps D is TRBD1 or TRBD2 (5 bases each). The CDR3 is made up of 13 amino acids. V shed 11 bases and J shed 4 bases, with 16 bases lying between them. Germline V gene lookup returns CDR1 SEHNR and CDR2 FQNEAQ (reference sequence). The CDR3 DNA reads as TGTGCCGGGGGACCGTACGTGGCAGATACGCAGTATTTT. Amino acids: CAGGPYVADTQYF.

This clonotype came up a few times. The chain couples TRBV3-1 to TRBJ2-1; 7 nucleotides align to TRBD2. The CDR3 sequence is 15 residues long. CDR1 and CDR2 (germline): LGHDT, YNNKEL (reference sequence). J lost 5 bases, V lost 0 bases, and 4 bases had no gene match. In DNA form, the CDR3 reads TGTGCCAGCAGCCAAGAAGGACTAGTTAACAATGAGCAGTTCTTC. Its translation is CASSQEGLVNNEQFF.

The rearrangement links TRBV7-9 to TRBJ1-2; D uncertain. The CDR3 extends over 13 amino acids. The V gene lost 7 bases and the J gene lost 7 bases, with 16 bases spanning the gap. Germline-derived CDR1 and CDR2 are SEHNR and FQNEAQ (reference sequence). The CDR3 loop is CASTYQQGSGYTF. CDR3 coding DNA: TGTGCCAGCACCTACCAACAAGGGAGTGGCTACACCTTC.

The CDR3 region is CASSLGAAIYEQYF. The CDR3 region has the DNA TGTGCCAGCAGCCTAGGGGCGGCCATCTACGAGCAGTACTTC. The chain links TRBV14 to TRBJ2-7; perhaps TRBD1 as D (5 bases). The CDR3 has 14 amino acids. Germline values: CDR1 SGHDN, CDR2 FVKESK. Between the trimmed V and J ends, which lost 4 bases and 3 bases, there was a span of 13 bases.

In the case of this clonotype: This may be a read error, as it is one base from a much larger clone. The CDR3 carries no conserved terminal phenylalanine or tryptophan, so it likely arises from a read error. This chain links TRBV4-2 with TRBJ2-5; 7 bases fit TRBD2. The germline CDR1 and CDR2 sequences are LGHNA and YNFKEQ. With V trimmed by 1 base and J by 4 bases, 0 bases remained unmatched. The CDR3 loop spans 13 amino acids. DNA for the CDR3: TGTGCCAGCAGCCAAGCGGGGGGAGAGACCCAGTACTTG. Translated: CASSQAGGETQYL.

In its sample, this clonotype was seen a few times. The gene calls are TRBV28 and TRBJ1-5; TRBD1 agrees at 7 bases. CDR3 length equals 18 residues. The trim removed 5 bases at V and 4 bases at J, leaving 17 bases unmatched. Germline assignment: CDR1 MDHEN and CDR2 SYDVKM. CDR3 in amino acids: CASSPNSRQGRGNQPQHF. The CDR3 DNA reads as TGTGCCAGCAGTCCCAACTCGCGACAGGGCCGGGGGAATCAGCCCCAGCATTTT.

This clonotype was seen a handful of times. The chain links TRBV5-1 to TRBJ1-2; 12 bases line up with TRBD1. The CDR3 runs to 15 residues. J lost 4 bases, V lost 4 bases, and 5 bases had no gene match. Germline CDR1 and CDR2: SGHRS and YFSETQ. The CDR3 sequence is CASSKGQGAGYGYTF. DNA of the CDR3: TGCGCCAGCAGCAAGGGACAGGGGGCTGGCTATGGCTACACCTTC.

Ten or more counts support this clonotype. The rearrangement links TRBV25-1 to TRBJ1-5; D is unresolved. Trimming took 3 bases from V and 3 from J, leaving 6 bases between them. CDR1 is MGHDK, CDR2 SYGVNS, per germline. There are 13 residues in the CDR3. CDR3 residues: CASSEMYNQPQHF. DNA of the CDR3: TGTGCCAGCAGTGAGATGTACAATCAGCCCCAGCATTTT. The variable domain in full, completed from reference TRBV25-1 and TRBJ1-5, reads EADIYQTPRYLVIGTGKKITLECSQTMGHDKMYWYQQDPGMELHLIHYSYGVNSTEKGDLSSESTVSRIRTEHFPLTLESARPSHTSQYLCASSEMYNQPQHFGDGTRLSIL.

The rearrangement uses TRBV11-2 and TRBJ1-3; D call uncertain. This CDR3 comprises 14 residues. Germline V gene lookup returns CDR1 SGHAT and CDR2 FQNNGV. V was shortened by 5 bases and J by 0 bases, with 8 bases between the two germline ends. Written as DNA, the CDR3 is TGTGCCAGCAGCCTCGAGGGCTCTGGAAACACCATATATTTT. Amino acids: CASSLEGSGNTIYF.

This clonotype was recorded many times. V and J are TRBV3-1 and TRBJ2-1; 11 nucleotides line up with TRBD2. Germline CDR1 LGHDT, CDR2 YNNKEL (reference sequence). Losses at the gene ends were 2 bases for V and 3 bases for J; bases not matched to a gene: 6. CDR3 length: 17 amino acids. The CDR3 nucleotides read TGTGCCAGCAGCCAAATGCCTAGCGGGGGGATCTACAATGAGCAGTTCTTC. Translation: CASSQMPSGGIYNEQFF.

This clonotype was observed many times. The rearrangement joins TRBV12-3 or TRBV12-4 to TRBJ2-1; D not certain. The CDR3 extends over 14 amino acids. V was clipped by 7 bases and J by 6 bases, with 16 bases between them. The CDR3 DNA follows: TGTGCCAGCAAGCCGTCCCGCGGTGGCAATGAGCAGTTCTTC. Translating it yields CASKPSRGGNEQFF.

This clonotype was detected many times. This chain links TRBV15 with TRBJ1-4; D is ambiguous. This CDR3 has 14 residues. V was trimmed by 5 bases and J by 4 bases, leaving 11 bases between them. Germline V gives CDR1 LNHNV, CDR2 YYDKDF (reference sequence). This CDR3 reads CATSAGGFNEKLFF. CDR3 bases: TGTGCCACCAGCGCTGGAGGTTTTAATGAAAAACTGTTTTTT. Supplemented by reference TRBV15 and TRBJ1-4, the full variable domain reads DAMVIQNPRYQVTQFGKPVTLSCSQTLNHNVMYWYQQKSSQAPKLLFHYYDKDFNNEADTPDNFQSRRPNTSFCFLDIRSPGLGDTAMYLCATSAGGFNEKLFFGSGTQLSVL.

This clonotype was observed a handful of times. The chain is built from TRBV20-1 and TRBJ2-7; TRBD2 aligns across 10 bases. This CDR3 is 15 amino acids long. Germline loops: CDR1 DFQATT, CDR2 SNEGSKA (reference sequence). J lost 2 bases, V lost 5 bases, and 9 bases had no gene match. CDR3 in DNA: TGCAGTGCTTCAGGGGAACTAGCGGGAACCTACGAGCAGTACTTC. It encodes CSASGELAGTYEQYF.

Ten or more counts support this clonotype. V is TRBV20-1 and J is TRBJ2-7; 11 bases are shared with TRBD1. The CDR3 has 14 amino acids. Trimming at V came to 7 bases and at J to 0 bases, leaving 5 bases not matched to a gene. CDR1 is DFQATT, CDR2 SNEGSKA, per germline (reference sequence). Here the CDR3 reads CSGFGTGGSYEQYF. CDR3 nucleotides: TGCAGTGGGTTCGGGACAGGGGGCTCCTACGAGCAGTACTTC.

This clonotype was seen only once. A read error is possible here, since a much larger clone lies one base away. The conserved closing phenylalanine or tryptophan is absent in this CDR3, likely reflecting a read error. The J gene is TRBJ2-3, the V gene TRBV7-2; no reliable D call. Looked up from germline, CDR1 is SGHTA and CDR2 is FQGNSA. Deletions cut 5 bases from V and 0 bases from J, with 6 bases between. The CDR3 sequence is 13 residues long. CDR3 protein: CASSPPSTDTQYV. CDR3 coding DNA: TGTGCCAGCAGCCCTCCTAGCACAGATACGCAGTATGTT.